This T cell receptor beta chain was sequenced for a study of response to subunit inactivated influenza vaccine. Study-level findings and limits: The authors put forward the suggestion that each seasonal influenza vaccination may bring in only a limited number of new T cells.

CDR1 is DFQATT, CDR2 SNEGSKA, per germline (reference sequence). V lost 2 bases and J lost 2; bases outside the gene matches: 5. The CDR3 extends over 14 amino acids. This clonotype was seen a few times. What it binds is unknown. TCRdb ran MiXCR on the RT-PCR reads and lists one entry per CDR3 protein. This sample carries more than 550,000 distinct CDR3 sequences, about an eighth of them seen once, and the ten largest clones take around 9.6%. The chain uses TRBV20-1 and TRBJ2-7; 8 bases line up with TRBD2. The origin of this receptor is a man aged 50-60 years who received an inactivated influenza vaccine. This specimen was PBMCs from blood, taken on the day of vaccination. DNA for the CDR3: TGCAGTGCTAGATCTTACGGGGGGGCCTACGAGCAGTACTTC. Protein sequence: CSARSYGGAYEQYF.